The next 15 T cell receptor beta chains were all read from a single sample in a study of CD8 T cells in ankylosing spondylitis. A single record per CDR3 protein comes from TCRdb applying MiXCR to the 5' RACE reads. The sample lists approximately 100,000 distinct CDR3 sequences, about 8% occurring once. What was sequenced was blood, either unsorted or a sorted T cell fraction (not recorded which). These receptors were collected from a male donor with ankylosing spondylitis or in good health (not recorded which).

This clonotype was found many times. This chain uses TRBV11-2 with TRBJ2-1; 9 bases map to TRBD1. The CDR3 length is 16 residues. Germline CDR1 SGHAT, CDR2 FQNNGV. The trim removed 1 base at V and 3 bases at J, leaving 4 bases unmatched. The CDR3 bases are TGTGCCAGCAGCTTAGGGACAGGGGAAAACTACAATGAGCAGTTCTTC. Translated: CASSLGTGENYNEQFF. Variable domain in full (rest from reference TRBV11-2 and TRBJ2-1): EAGVAQSPRYKIIEKRQSVAFWCNPISGHATLYWYQQILGQGPKLLIQFQNNGVVDDSQLPKDRFSAERLKGVDSTLKIQPAKLEDSAVYLCASSLGTGENYNEQFFGPGTRLTVL.

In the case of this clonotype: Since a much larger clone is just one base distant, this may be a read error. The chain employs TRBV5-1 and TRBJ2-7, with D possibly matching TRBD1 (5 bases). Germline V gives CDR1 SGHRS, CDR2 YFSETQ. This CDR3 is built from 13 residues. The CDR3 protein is CTSSLLRGYEQYF. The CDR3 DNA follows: TGCACCAGCAGCCTCTTAAGGGGCTACGAGCAGTACTTC.

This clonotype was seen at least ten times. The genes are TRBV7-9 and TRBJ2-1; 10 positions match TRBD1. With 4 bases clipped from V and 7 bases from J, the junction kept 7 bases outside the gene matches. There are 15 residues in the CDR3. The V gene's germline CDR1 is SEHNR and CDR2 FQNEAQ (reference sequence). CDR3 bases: TGTGCCAGCAGCTCCCGGGACAGGGGTGTGAATGAGCAGTTCTTC. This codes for CASSSRDRGVNEQFF.

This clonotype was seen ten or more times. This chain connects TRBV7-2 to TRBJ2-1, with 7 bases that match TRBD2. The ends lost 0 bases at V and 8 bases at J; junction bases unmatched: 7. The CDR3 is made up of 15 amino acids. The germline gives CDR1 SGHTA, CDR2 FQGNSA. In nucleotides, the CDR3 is TGTGCCAGCAGCTTAGCGGGCGTGGGGGGGGATGAGCAGTTCTTC. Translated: CASSLAGVGGDEQFF.

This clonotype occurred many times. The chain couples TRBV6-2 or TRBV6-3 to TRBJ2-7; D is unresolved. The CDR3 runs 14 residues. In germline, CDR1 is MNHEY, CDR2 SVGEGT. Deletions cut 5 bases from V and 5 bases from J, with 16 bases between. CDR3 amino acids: CASSTRTEYDEQYF. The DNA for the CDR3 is TGTGCCAGCAGTACCAGGACGGAGTACGACGAGCAGTACTTC.

CDR3 in amino acids: CAWSVLGAQSPLHF. DNA of the CDR3: TGTGCCTGGAGTGTCCTGGGGGCTCAGTCACCCCTCCACTTT. The chain is built from TRBV30 and TRBJ1-6, with D possibly matching TRBD1 (6 bases). The germline CDR1 and CDR2 sequences are GTSNPN and SVGIG (reference sequence). Trimming removed 0 bases from V and 10 bases from J, with 13 bases in between. This CDR3 has 14 residues. The full variable domain, completed using reference TRBV30 and TRBJ1-6, is SQTIHQWPATLVQPVGSPLSLECTVEGTSNPNLYWYRQAAGRGLQLLFYSVGIGQISSEVPQNLSASRPQDRQFILSSKKLLLSDSGFYLCAWSVLGAQSPLHFGNGTRLTVT.

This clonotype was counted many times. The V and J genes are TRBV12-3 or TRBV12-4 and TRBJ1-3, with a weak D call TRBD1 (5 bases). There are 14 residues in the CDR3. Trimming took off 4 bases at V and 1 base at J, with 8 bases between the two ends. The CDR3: CASSSQGSGNTIYF. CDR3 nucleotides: TGTGCCAGCAGTTCCCAGGGTTCTGGAAACACCATATATTTT.

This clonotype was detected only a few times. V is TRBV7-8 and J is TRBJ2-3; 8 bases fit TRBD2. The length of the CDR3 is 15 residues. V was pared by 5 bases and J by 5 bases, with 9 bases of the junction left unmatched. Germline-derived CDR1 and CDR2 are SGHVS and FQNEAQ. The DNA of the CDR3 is TGTGCCAGCAGCCCCCCAACGGGGGGGCTAGATACGCAGTATTTT. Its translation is CASSPPTGGLDTQYF.

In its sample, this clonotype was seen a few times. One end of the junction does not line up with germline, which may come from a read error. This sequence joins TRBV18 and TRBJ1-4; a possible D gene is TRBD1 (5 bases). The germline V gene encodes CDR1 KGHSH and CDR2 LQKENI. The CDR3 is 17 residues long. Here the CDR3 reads CDSSLQQSLRAKEKLFF. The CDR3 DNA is TGTGACAGCTCACTACAACAGTCCCTCAGGGCGAAGGAAAAACTGTTTTTT.

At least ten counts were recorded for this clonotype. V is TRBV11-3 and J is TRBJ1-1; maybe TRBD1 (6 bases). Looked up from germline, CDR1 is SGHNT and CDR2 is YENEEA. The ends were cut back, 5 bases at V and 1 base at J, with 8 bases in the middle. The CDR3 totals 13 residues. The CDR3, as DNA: TGTGCCAGCAGCATACAGGGGAACACTGAAGCTTTCTTT. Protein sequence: CASSIQGNTEAFF. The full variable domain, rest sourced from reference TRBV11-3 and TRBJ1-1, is EAGVVQSPRYKIIEKKQPVAFWCNPISGHNTLYWYLQNLGQGPELLIRYENEEAVDDSQLPKDRFSAERLKGVDSTLKIQPAELGDSAVYLCASSIQGNTEAFFGQGTRLTVV.

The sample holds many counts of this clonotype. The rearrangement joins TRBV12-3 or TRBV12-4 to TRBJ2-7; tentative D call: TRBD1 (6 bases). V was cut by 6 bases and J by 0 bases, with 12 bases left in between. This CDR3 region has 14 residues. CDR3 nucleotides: TGTGCCAGCAGCCTCGGACAGCTCTCCTACGAGCAGTACTTC. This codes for CASSLGQLSYEQYF.

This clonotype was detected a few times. The CDR3 bases are TGCGCCAGCAGCCATGGACAGGGGGCCGAAAAACTGTTTTTT. This gives the protein CASSHGQGAEKLFF. The V and J genes are TRBV5-1 and TRBJ1-4; 11 positions agree with TRBD1. V gave up 4 bases and J gave up 8 bases; unmatched junction bases: 4. The germline V gene has CDR1 SGHRS and CDR2 YFSETQ. This CDR3 comprises 14 residues.

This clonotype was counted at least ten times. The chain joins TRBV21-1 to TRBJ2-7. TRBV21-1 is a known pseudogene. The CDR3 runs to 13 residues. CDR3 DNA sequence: TGTGCCAGCAGCAAAACGACACCATGGGAGCAGTACTTC. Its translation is CASSKTTPWEQYF.

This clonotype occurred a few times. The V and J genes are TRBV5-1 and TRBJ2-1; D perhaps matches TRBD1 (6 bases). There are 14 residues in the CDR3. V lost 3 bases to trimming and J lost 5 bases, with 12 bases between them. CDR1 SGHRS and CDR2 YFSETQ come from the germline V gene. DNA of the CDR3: TGCGCCAGCAGCTACCGGGACATTGACAATGAGCAGTTCTTC. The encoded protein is CASSYRDIDNEQFF. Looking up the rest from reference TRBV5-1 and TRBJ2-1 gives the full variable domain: KAGVTQTPRYLIKTRGQQVTLSCSPISGHRSVSWYQQTPGQGLQFLFEYFSETQRNKGNFPGRFSGRQFSNSRSEMNVSTLELGDSALYLCASSYRDIDNEQFFGPGTRLTVL.

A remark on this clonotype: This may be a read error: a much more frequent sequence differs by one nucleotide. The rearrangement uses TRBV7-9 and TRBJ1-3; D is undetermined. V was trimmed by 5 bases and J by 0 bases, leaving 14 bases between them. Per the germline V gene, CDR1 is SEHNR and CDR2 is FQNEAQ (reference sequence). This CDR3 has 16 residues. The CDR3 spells CASSLYSYSSGNTIYF. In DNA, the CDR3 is TGTGCCAGCAGCCTCTATAGCTATAGCTCTGGAAACACCATATATTTT.